This TCR beta chain was recovered during a study of shared clonotypes between healthy human individuals. Broader study findings: The naive CD4 repertoires of several donors were compared, and around 5% of clonotypes were shared.

Note on this clone: Its antigen is not identified.

Sorted subsets were amplified in replicate PCRs using about 200 ng DNA, approximately 30,000 T cell genomes. Repertoires were generated with immunoSEQ multiplex PCR, while TCRdb's copy carries only in-frame clones and drops some. The data contain around 2.1 million clones, 95% of them singletons. The TCR sequence derives from a man between 18 and 35 years old in good health. Material: naive CD4+ T cells sorted from blood. Indicated subset: CD45RA+ positively selected.

The CDR3 nucleotides are TGTGCCAGCAGAACATCTCCCGGGACAGGGGAAGGAGGCTATGGCTACACCTTC. Amino acid sequence: CASRTSPGTGEGGYGYTF. The chain carries TRBV28 and TRBJ1-2; 10 bases are shared with TRBD1. The CDR3 extends over 18 amino acids. Germline CDR1 and CDR2: MDHEN and SYDVKM. The V segment lost 6 bases and the J segment 4 bases; nucleotides outside the gene matches: 17.